This T cell receptor (beta chain) came from a study of cytomegalovirus exposure and HLA in healthy donors. Background on the study: From donors who were HLA-typed, an early data release held approximately 80 million unique TCRs.

CDR1 is MNHNS and CDR2 is SASEGT in the germline V gene. V lost 0 bases, J lost 5 bases, and 8 bases lay in between. The CDR3 extends over 13 amino acids. In its sample, this clone was seen a few times. Antigen: not known. The PCR made use of 60 Vbeta and 13 Jbeta primers. As handled by the study authors: A later analysis tallied 80 million or so unique TCR beta chains, about 12 million of them shared. Here immunoSEQ multiplex PCR was the method, and the copy in TCRdb shows in-frame clones only, minus some. Clone size and V and J calls were adopted from that table, with D and trimming inferred from the DNA. Found here are hundreds of thousands of clones, about 79% of them singletons; the top ten hold 1.5% to 2%. Findings and caveats of the study: CMV serostatus was the sole immune exposure data available.

Source material: PBMCs. This rearrangement joins TRBV6-1 to TRBJ2-7; no reliable D call. This TCR derives from a male donor in good health and CMV-seronegative. The chain's CDR3 is CASSEAYMNEQYF. CDR3 coding DNA: TGTGCCAGCAGTGAAGCGTACATGAACGAGCAGTACTTC.